The 19 T cell receptor beta chains reported below all come from one sample, sequenced in a study of Ad26.COV2.S vaccination and SARS-CoV-2 variants. Only in-frame clones appear in the TCRdb table, and some are missing; sequencing was by immunoSEQ multiplex PCR. The sample yields over 300,000 clones, 83% seen once. The treatment denotes: some 20 received Ad26.COV2.S at low or high dose, single or two shots; about 5 received placebo; per-sample allocation not given. Day 63 after the first vaccine or placebo injection was the time point for sampling. Material: peripheral blood, obtained in a trial of Ad26.COV2.S vaccine versus placebo. The source is a person between 18 and 59 years old who received the Ad26.COV2.S COVID-19 vaccine or a placebo.

A single count supports this clone. CDR3 coding DNA: TGTGCCAGTAGTGAACCTTGGACCCTGAGCTCCTACAATGAGCAGTTCTTC. It is translated as CASSEPWTLSSYNEQFF. The chain is built from TRBV19 and TRBJ2-1; D not certain. The CDR3 totals 17 residues. V gave up 5 bases and J gave up 0 bases, with 17 bases separating them. Germline loops: CDR1 LNHDA, CDR2 SQIVND (reference sequence).

The chain carries TRBV18 and TRBJ2-1; D unclear. V lost 3 bases, J lost 1 base, and 16 bases lay in between. CDR3 length equals 17 residues. Germline V gene lookup returns CDR1 KGHSH and CDR2 LQKENI. CDR3 in amino acids: CASSPLRLSMSYNEQFF. The CDR3 DNA sequence: TGTGCCAGCTCACCTCTCCGACTGTCGATGTCCTACAATGAGCAGTTCTTC.

The chain carries TRBV7-6 and TRBJ2-1; D unresolved. The germline CDR1 and CDR2 sequences are SGHVS and FNYEAQ. There are 16 residues in the CDR3. V lost 0 bases and J lost 0, with 9 bases in between. The DNA of the CDR3 is TGTGCCAGCAGCTTAGCCGACATAGGCTCCTACAATGAGCAGTTCTTC. This codes for CASSLADIGSYNEQFF.

The chain recombines TRBV28 with TRBJ1-2; 7 bases agree with TRBD1. Germline trimming cut 6 bases from V and 1 base from J; bases unmatched to any gene: 5. CDR3 size: 14 residues. The germline gives CDR1 MDHEN, CDR2 SYDVKM. The CDR3 sequence is CASRRDSNNYGYTF. The DNA of the CDR3 is TGTGCCAGCAGACGGGACAGCAATAACTATGGCTACACCTTC.

This clone was found a few times. The rearrangement uses TRBV25-1 and TRBJ1-5; D might be TRBD1 (6 bases). With 5 bases removed from V and 2 bases from J, the gap between germline ends came to 16 bases. Germline V gene data show CDR1 as MGHDK and CDR2 as SYGVNS. The CDR3 length is 16 residues. Here the CDR3 reads CASSPRGAGGNQPQHF. The CDR3 region has the DNA TGTGCCAGCAGTCCGAGGGGGGCGGGAGGCAATCAGCCCCAGCATTTT.

The chain uses TRBV7-9 and TRBJ2-1; D is unresolved. Germline CDR1 SEHNR, CDR2 FQNEAQ (reference sequence). CDR3 length: 12 amino acids. The germline V and J ends were trimmed by 3 bases and 9 bases, with 9 bases remaining between them. CDR3 residues: CASSFLGTEQFF. CDR3 DNA sequence: TGTGCCAGCAGCTTCCTAGGCACTGAGCAGTTCTTC.

The chain links TRBV5-1 to TRBJ2-2; D possibly corresponds to TRBD1 (5 bases). With 4 bases removed from V and 2 bases from J, the gap between germline ends came to 12 bases. This CDR3 region has 15 residues. Germline V CDR1 and CDR2: SGHRS, YFSETQ. CDR3: CASSTDSYNTGELFF. DNA for the CDR3: TGCGCCAGCAGCACCGACAGTTATAACACCGGGGAGCTGTTTTTT.

The V call is TRBV30, the J call TRBJ2-5; 7 bases are a match to TRBD2. This CDR3 has 16 amino acids. CDR1 GTSNPN and CDR2 SVGIG come from the germline V gene (reference sequence). V trimming: 0 bases; J trimming: 4 bases; junction bases outside the gene matches: 11. The CDR3 reads CAWSVRSGRATETQYF. In nucleotides, the CDR3 is TGTGCCTGGAGTGTACGAAGTGGGAGGGCAACAGAGACCCAGTACTTC. The full variable domain, with the rest looked up from reference TRBV30 and TRBJ2-5, is SQTIHQWPATLVQPVGSPLSLECTVEGTSNPNLYWYRQAAGRGLQLLFYSVGIGQISSEVPQNLSASRPQDRQFILSSKKLLLSDSGFYLCAWSVRSGRATETQYFGPGTRLLVL.

The rearrangement joins TRBV27 to TRBJ1-1, with TRBD1 matching over 8 bases. The V and J ends lost 7 bases and 0 bases, in that order; junction bases with no gene match: 4. Germline loops: CDR1 MNHEY, CDR2 SMNVEV (reference sequence). CDR3 length equals 14 residues. DNA for the CDR3: TGTGCCAGCAACGCAGGGGGCTTGAACACTGAAGCTTTCTTT. Amino acid sequence: CASNAGGLNTEAFF.

CDR3 in DNA: TGTGCCAGCAGCCATGGGGCGGCTGAAGCTTTCTTT. This codes for CASSHGAAEAFF. This chain uses TRBV6-5 with TRBJ1-1; the D gene is possibly TRBD1 (5 bases). V was shortened by 6 bases and J by 6 bases, with 11 bases between the two germline ends. This CDR3 spans 12 amino acids. The germline gives CDR1 MNHEY, CDR2 SVGAGI.

This clone has ten or more counts. J is TRBJ2-3 and V is TRBV6-1, with D maybe TRBD2 (7 bases). The CDR3 runs 16 residues. Trimming took 3 bases from V and 1 from J, leaving 14 bases between them. CDR1 MNHNS and CDR2 SASEGT come from the germline V gene. Here the CDR3 reads CASSEWGGQGTDTQYF. CDR3 DNA sequence: TGTGCCAGCAGTGAGTGGGGGGGGCAGGGCACAGATACGCAGTATTTT.

The chain joins TRBV9 to TRBJ2-3; D may correspond to TRBD1 or TRBD2 (6 bases each). Germline lookup yields CDR1 SGDLS and CDR2 YYNGEE. This CDR3 contains 15 residues. Deletions cut 2 bases from V and 1 base from J, with 11 bases between. For the CDR3, the DNA is TGTGCCAGCAGCGTCGGGGGCCTCCGCACAGATACGCAGTATTTT. This codes for CASSVGGLRTDTQYF.

The J gene is TRBJ2-2, the V gene TRBV5-4, with D perhaps assigned TRBD1 or TRBD2 (6 bases each). CDR1 and CDR2 (germline): SGHNT, YYREEE (reference sequence). V lost 4 bases and J lost 3, with 16 bases in between. The CDR3 consists of 16 residues. The CDR3 spells CASSRKTGAYTGELFF. The CDR3 coding sequence is TGTGCCAGCAGCCGTAAGACGGGGGCCTACACCGGGGAGCTGTTTTTT. Based on the CDR3 plus reference TRBV5-4 and TRBJ2-2, the full variable domain is ETGVTQSPTHLIKTRGQQVTLRCSSQSGHNTVSWYQQALGQGPQFIFQYYREEENGRGNFPPRFSGLQFPNYSSELNVNALELDDSALYLCASSRKTGAYTGELFFGEGSRLTVL.

The CDR3 nucleotides are TGCGCCAGCAGATCCCTTCTAGCGGGAGGGACCACCGGGGAGCTGTTTTTT. As protein: CASRSLLAGGTTGELFF. This chain connects TRBV5-1 to TRBJ2-2, with 12 bases lining up with TRBD2. CDR3 length: 17 residues. Unmatched junction bases numbered 9, after V lost 5 bases and J lost 4 bases. Germline loops: CDR1 SGHRS, CDR2 YFSETQ.

The CDR3 DNA is TGTGCCAGCGGGGGTGGGGGATCCTACGAGCAGTACTTC. It encodes CASGGGGSYEQYF. This chain connects TRBV5-4 to TRBJ2-7; TRBD1 or TRBD2 may be the D gene (5 bases each). Germline values: CDR1 SGHNT, CDR2 YYREEE (reference sequence). With 7 bases removed from V and 1 base from J, the gap between germline ends came to 12 bases. The CDR3 is made up of 13 amino acids.

The chain combines TRBV7-2 with TRBJ1-5, with TRBD1 identical over 7 bases. CDR1 and CDR2 (germline): SGHTA, FQGNSA. The CDR3 has 15 residues. Trimming removed 0 bases from V and 5 bases from J; junction bases left unmatched: 4. CDR3 protein: CASSLARGDYQPQHF. The CDR3 DNA sequence: TGTGCCAGCAGCTTAGCCAGGGGGGACTATCAGCCCCAGCATTTT.

The V and J genes are TRBV5-1 and TRBJ2-7; 9 bases match TRBD1. Germline V gene lookup returns CDR1 SGHRS and CDR2 YFSETQ. The CDR3 covers 14 residues. J was trimmed by 6 bases and V by 2 bases; bases with no gene match: 6. CDR3 in DNA: TGCGCCAGCAGCTTATGGGACAGGGCTCGCGAGCAGTACTTC. This gives the protein CASSLWDRAREQYF. The full variable domain, in which reference TRBV5-1 and TRBJ2-7 provide the parts outside the CDR3, is KAGVTQTPRYLIKTRGQQVTLSCSPISGHRSVSWYQQTPGQGLQFLFEYFSETQRNKGNFPGRFSGRQFSNSRSEMNVSTLELGDSALYLCASSLWDRAREQYFGPGTRLTVT.

The chain recombines TRBV5-1 with TRBJ2-1, with D maybe TRBD2 (5 bases). The germline CDR1 and CDR2 sequences are SGHRS and YFSETQ. The CDR3 totals 13 residues. The ends were cut back, 6 bases at V and 8 bases at J, with 15 bases in the middle. This CDR3 reads CASMRAGRDEQFF. The CDR3 DNA sequence: TGCGCCAGCATGAGGGCGGGCCGGGATGAGCAGTTCTTC. The variable domain in full, completed from reference TRBV5-1 and TRBJ2-1, reads KAGVTQTPRYLIKTRGQQVTLSCSPISGHRSVSWYQQTPGQGLQFLFEYFSETQRNKGNFPGRFSGRQFSNSRSEMNVSTLELGDSALYLCASMRAGRDEQFFGPGTRLTVL.

V is TRBV29-1 and J is TRBJ2-1; 11 bases agree with TRBD2. This CDR3 contains 14 residues. The V gene's germline CDR1 is SQVTM and CDR2 ANQGSEA. The J segment lost 4 bases and the V segment lost 6 bases, leaving 5 bases of the junction unmatched. The CDR3 loop reads CSVEGLADYNEQFF. The CDR3 nucleotides read TGCAGCGTAGAGGGACTAGCGGATTACAATGAGCAGTTCTTC.